These 7 T cell receptor beta chains originate from one sample sequenced in a study of tumor-infiltrating lymphocytes in oesophageal squamous cell carcinoma. MiXCR was run by TCRdb on the PCR reads, yielding one entry per CDR3 protein. The sample has around 19,000 distinct CDR3 sequences; about 40% are singletons. Sequencing was carried out using normal esophageal tissue next to the tumor. Receptor source: a female donor with esophageal squamous cell carcinoma.

The rearrangement joins TRBV6-5 to TRBJ2-3, with TRBD1 matching over 10 bases. The DNA end is a closer match to TRBJ2-7, so the J assignment may be wrong. CDR3 length: 15 amino acids. CDR1 and CDR2 from the germline V gene are MNHEY and SVGAGI. The DNA for the CDR3 is TGTGCCAGCAGTGAATCGACAGGGGGCACCTACGAGCAGTACTTC. Its protein is CASSESTGGTYEQYF.

Regarding this clonotype: A read error is possible here, since a much larger clone lies one base away. V usage is TRBV5-4 and J usage is TRBJ2-5; possible D gene TRBD2, 6 bases. The germline gives CDR1 SGHNT, CDR2 YYREEE (reference sequence). Trimming left V 4 bases short and J 11 bases short, with 27 bases between. This CDR3 has 16 amino acids. The CDR3 sequence is CASSPPRGGANNEQYF. Written as DNA, the CDR3 is TGTGCCAGCAGCCCCCCGCGGGGCGGGGCGAACAATGAGCAGTACTTC.

This clonotype was picked up many times. The chain links TRBV24-1 to TRBJ1-3; no definite D call. CDR3 length: 13 amino acids. Germline CDR1 and CDR2: KGHDR and SFDVKD. V lost 2 bases and J 8 bases, leaving 9 bases between the germline ends. CDR3 region: CATSDSGAHTIYF. In nucleotides, the CDR3 is TGTGCCACCAGTGATTCAGGCGCACACACCATATATTTT.

The V gene is TRBV7-3, the J gene TRBJ2-5; no clear D. V was shortened by 2 bases and J by 4 bases, with 8 bases between the two germline ends. The CDR3 is 13 amino acids. In germline, CDR1 is SGHTA, CDR2 FQGTGA. The CDR3 region has the DNA TGTGCCAGCAGCTTAGAGTCTTCAGAGACCCAGTACTTC. Its translation is CASSLESSETQYF. Full variable domain (outside the CDR3, taken from reference TRBV7-3 and TRBJ2-5): GAGVSQTPSNKVTEKGKYVELRCDPISGHTALYWYRQSLGQGPEFLIYFQGTGAADDSGLPNDRFFAVRPEGSVSTLKIQRTERGDSAVYLCASSLESSETQYFGPGTRLLVL.

The table lists this clonotype with many counts. The missing conserved phenylalanine or tryptophan at the end of this CDR3 makes a read error likely. Because the CDR3's place on the DNA is in doubt, the DNA is left out and the CDR3 is given as listed by TCRdb. V and J are TRBV7-9 and TRBJ2-7; TRBD1, the table's D call, lacks a check against the DNA. CDR1 SEHNR and CDR2 FQNEAQ come from the germline V gene (reference sequence). The CDR3 spans 15 amino acids, including both terminal residues. This CDR3 is CASSLGDPYGYTFGS.

As for this clonotype: One end of the junction fails to match germline, which may point to a read error. The rearrangement links TRBV7-6 to TRBJ2-7, with D perhaps matching TRBD1 (5 bases). The end of the DNA is better explained by TRBJ2-1, so the J call may be wrong. This CDR3 has 15 residues. CDR1 is SGHVS, CDR2 FNYEAQ, per germline. CDR3: CASSLVRTTYNEQFF. The CDR3, as DNA: TGTGCTAGCAGCTTAGTAAGGACAACATACAATGAGCAGTTCTTC.

CDR3: CASSFLISVNEQFF. The CDR3 DNA is TGTGCCAGCAGCTTTTTGATTAGCGTCAATGAGCAGTTCTTC. The chain is built from TRBV7-2 and TRBJ2-1; tentative D call: TRBD2 (5 bases). The CDR3 has 14 amino acids. V gave up 3 bases and J gave up 6 bases, with 12 bases separating them. Germline V gene sequence: CDR1 SGHTA, CDR2 FQGNSA.